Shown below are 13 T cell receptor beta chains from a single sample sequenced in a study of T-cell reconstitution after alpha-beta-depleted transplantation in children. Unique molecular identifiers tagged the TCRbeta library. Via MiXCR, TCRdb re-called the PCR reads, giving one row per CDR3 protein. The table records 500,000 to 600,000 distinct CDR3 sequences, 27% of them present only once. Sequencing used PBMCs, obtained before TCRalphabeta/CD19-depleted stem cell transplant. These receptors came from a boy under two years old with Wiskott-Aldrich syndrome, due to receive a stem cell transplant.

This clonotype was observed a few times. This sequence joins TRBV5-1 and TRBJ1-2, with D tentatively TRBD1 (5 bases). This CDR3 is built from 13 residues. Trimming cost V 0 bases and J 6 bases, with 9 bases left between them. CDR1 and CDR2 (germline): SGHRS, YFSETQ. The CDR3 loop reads CASSLGAGNGYTF. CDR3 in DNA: TGCGCCAGCAGCTTGGGGGCAGGGAATGGCTACACCTTC.

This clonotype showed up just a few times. CDR3 sequence reads: CASSQRDLGTQYF. For the CDR3, the DNA is TGTGCCAGCAGCCAGCGGGACCTGGGGACCCAGTACTTC. The chain joins TRBV5-4 to TRBJ2-5, with 7 bases lining up with TRBD2. Germline loops: CDR1 SGHNT, CDR2 YYREEE (reference sequence). The CDR3 runs to 13 residues. The V segment lost 4 bases and the J segment 7 bases; nucleotides outside the gene matches: 7.

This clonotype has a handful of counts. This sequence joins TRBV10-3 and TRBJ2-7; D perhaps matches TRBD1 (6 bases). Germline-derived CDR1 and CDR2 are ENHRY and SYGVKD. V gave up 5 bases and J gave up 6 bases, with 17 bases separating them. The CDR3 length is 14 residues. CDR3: CAISPTVGGSEQYF. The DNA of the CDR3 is TGTGCCATCAGTCCGACGGTAGGGGGAAGCGAGCAGTACTTC.

The CDR3 coding sequence is TGTGCCAGCAGCTTGTCGGGGGGCGGATATGAAAAACTGTTTTTT. Translated, it gives CASSLSGGGYEKLFF. The chain has TRBV5-4 and TRBJ1-4; TRBD1 is a possible D gene (6 bases). Germline CDR1 SGHNT, CDR2 YYREEE (reference sequence). The CDR3 has 15 amino acids. The V gene lost 1 base and the J gene lost 6 bases, with 13 bases spanning the gap.

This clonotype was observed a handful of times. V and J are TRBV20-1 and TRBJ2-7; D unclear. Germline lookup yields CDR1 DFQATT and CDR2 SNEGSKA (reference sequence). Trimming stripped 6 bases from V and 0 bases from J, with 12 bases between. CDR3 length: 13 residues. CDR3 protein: CSAQSRASYEQYF. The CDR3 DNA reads TGCAGTGCCCAATCACGGGCCTCCTACGAGCAGTACTTC.

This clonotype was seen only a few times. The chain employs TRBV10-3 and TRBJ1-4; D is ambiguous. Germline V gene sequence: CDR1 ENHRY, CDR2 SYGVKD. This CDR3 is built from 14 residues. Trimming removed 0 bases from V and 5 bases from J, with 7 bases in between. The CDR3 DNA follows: TGTGCCATCAGTGAGTCGAGAGGGAATGAAAAACTGTTTTTT. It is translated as CAISESRGNEKLFF.

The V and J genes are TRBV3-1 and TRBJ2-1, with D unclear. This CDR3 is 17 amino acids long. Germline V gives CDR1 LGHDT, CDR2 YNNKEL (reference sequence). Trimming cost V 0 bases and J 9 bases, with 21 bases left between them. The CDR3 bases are TGTGCCAGCAGCCAAGAGGGCGGAGTATCCCCGTTCACTGAGCAGTTCTTC. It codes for CASSQEGGVSPFTEQFF.

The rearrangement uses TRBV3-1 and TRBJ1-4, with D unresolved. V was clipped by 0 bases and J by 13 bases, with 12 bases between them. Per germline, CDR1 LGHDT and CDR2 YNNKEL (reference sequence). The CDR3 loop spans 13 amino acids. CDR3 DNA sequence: TGTGCCAGCAGCCAAGAGTCGGCAGGAACACTGTTTTTT. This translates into CASSQESAGTLFF.

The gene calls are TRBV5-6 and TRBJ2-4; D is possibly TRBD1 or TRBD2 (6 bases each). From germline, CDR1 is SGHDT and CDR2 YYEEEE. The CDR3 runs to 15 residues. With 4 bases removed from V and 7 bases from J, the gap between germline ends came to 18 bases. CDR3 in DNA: TGTGCCAGCAGCCACAGGGAGGACTTGAGGAACATTCAGTACTTC. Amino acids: CASSHREDLRNIQYF.

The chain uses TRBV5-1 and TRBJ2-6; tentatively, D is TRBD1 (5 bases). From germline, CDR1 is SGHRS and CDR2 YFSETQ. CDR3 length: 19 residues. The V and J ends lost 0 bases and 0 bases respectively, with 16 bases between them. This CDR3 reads CASSLDTGLRNSGANVLTF. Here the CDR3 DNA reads TGCGCCAGCAGCTTGGACACAGGTCTAAGGAACTCTGGGGCCAACGTCCTGACTTTC.

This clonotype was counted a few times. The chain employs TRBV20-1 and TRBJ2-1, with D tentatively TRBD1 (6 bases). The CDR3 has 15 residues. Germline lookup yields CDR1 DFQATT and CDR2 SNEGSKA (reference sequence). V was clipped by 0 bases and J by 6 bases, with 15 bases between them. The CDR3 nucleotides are TGCAGTGCTAGAGATCCTTTAAGACAGGCCAATGAGCAGTTCTTC. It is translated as CSARDPLRQANEQFF.

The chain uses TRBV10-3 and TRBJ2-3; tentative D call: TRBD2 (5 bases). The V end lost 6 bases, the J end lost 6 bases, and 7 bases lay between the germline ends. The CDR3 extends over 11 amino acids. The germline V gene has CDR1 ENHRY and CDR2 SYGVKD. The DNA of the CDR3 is TGTGCCATCAGCGGGATGGATACGCAGTATTTT. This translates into CAISGMDTQYF.

The CDR3 DNA is TGTGCCAGCATCGAGTACCAGGATACGCAGTATTTT. It codes for CASIEYQDTQYF. The chain is built from TRBV5-8 and TRBJ2-3; D ambiguous. CDR3 length equals 12 residues. Germline lookup yields CDR1 SGHTS and CDR2 YDEGEE. With 6 bases removed from V and 6 bases from J, the gap between germline ends came to 11 bases.